This TCR beta chain was captured by sequencing in a study of cytomegalovirus exposure and HLA in healthy donors. The study, taken as a whole, reports: In a later analysis, the majority of CMV-associated beta chains seemingly showed HLA restriction. Prior analysis indicated that the majority of TCR beta V segments exhibited productivity approximately 90% or approximately 30% of the time. Some V segments (TRBV6-2 and TRBV6-3 among them) were excluded as indistinguishable.

The CDR3 length is 15 residues. Trimming removed 2 bases from V and 2 bases from J, with 11 bases in between. CDR1 is SGHTA and CDR2 is FQGNSA in the germline V gene. About this clone itself: Its target is unknown.

Primers: 60 Vbeta forward and 13 Jbeta reverse. Produced via immunoSEQ multiplex PCR; TCRdb's table is partial and in-frame only. This table has approximately 120,000 clones, around 77% appearing once. The sequence was collected from a man aged 35 to 55 in good health and CMV-seropositive. Specimen: PBMCs. This sequence joins TRBV7-2 and TRBJ2-3; D is unclear. DNA of the CDR3: TGTGCCAGCAGCTTATGGCAGGCCTACACAGATACGCAGTATTTT. Encoded protein: CASSLWQAYTDTQYF.